This TCR beta chain was identified during a study of vaccination effects on CD4 cells after COVID-19. Study information: Samples collected post-vaccine were obtained a median of 72 days after the second dose. General study points: Late in the post-vaccination period, infection-induced and vaccine-induced clones underwent marked clonal contraction.

After expansion with viral peptide pools in the ViraFEST assay, antigen-specific CD4+ T cells were sequenced. With more than 9 days of culture completed, CD4+ T cells were isolated. Each participant was given two doses of one vaccine (BNT162b2 or mRNA-1273). Vaccinated participants had no history of SARS-CoV-2 infection and tested negative for nucleocapsid antibodies. A half-medium replacement with IL-2 medium was carried out on days 3 and 7. Concerning this clone itself: What it binds is unknown.

The CDR3 sequence is 14 residues long. Trimming cost V 2 bases and J 1 base, with 11 bases left between them. Germline assignment: CDR1 GTSNPN and CDR2 SVGIG (reference sequence). Libraries were prepared by immunoSEQ multiplex PCR; TCRdb keeps only in-frame clonotypes and omits some of them. This sample carries about 50,000 clones, around three quarters of them seen once, and the ten largest clones take over 12%. The sequence was collected from a human donor who received a COVID-19 vaccine. The chain combines TRBV30 with TRBJ1-2; D is ambiguous. Sequenced here: CD4+ T cells from PBMCs cultured with HCoV-OC43 spike peptides, sampled after COVID-19 vaccination. Subset specified: HCoV-OC43 spike overlapping peptide pool stimulation. The CDR3 DNA sequence: TGTGCCTGGAGTCGTAGACCGAATAACTATGGCTACACCTTC. Translating it yields CAWSRRPNNYGYTF.